This T cell receptor (beta chain) was identified in a study of blood T cell repertoires in COVID-19. Study-wide context: The United States, Italy and Spain were the sources of the acute and convalescent COVID-19 samples. PBMCs, B-cell-depleted T cells, or T cells provided the cDNA or gDNA that made up the material.

The germline V gene has CDR1 LNHDA and CDR2 SQIVND (reference sequence). This CDR3 region has 18 residues. Losses at the gene ends were 5 bases for V and 4 bases for J; bases not matched to a gene: 9. In the study's own analysis: Amplification of reference gene primers was used by the study to estimate nucleated cell counts. Clones were read by immunoSEQ multiplex PCR, and TCRdb kept only the in-frame ones, dropping some. For V, J and clone size, that table is used; D and trimming come from the DNA. The table lists around 260,000 clones, around 86% of them singletons. This receptor was obtained from a woman aged 40 to 49 who had recovered from COVID-19. V and J are TRBV19 and TRBJ2-1; 15 bases match TRBD2. Sequences were obtained from peripheral blood. DNA for the CDR3: TGTGCCAGTAGTGGCCCCGGGACTAGCGGGGGGAGATACAATGAGCAGTTCTTC. Translated, it gives CASSGPGTSGGRYNEQFF.